The clone carrying this T cell receptor beta chain was counted ten times or more. Antigen specificity is unknown. This sample was taken from a study of CD8 T cells in ankylosing spondylitis. Study-wide results and limits: Past research had described some motif variants in reactive arthritis synovial fluid and blood. Reported data indicate significant enrichment of disease-linked clones within matched ankylosing spondylitis synovial fluid.

This CDR3 is 14 amino acids long. The germline CDR1 and CDR2 sequences are LNHDA and SQIVND (reference sequence). The J segment lost 4 bases and the V segment lost 5 bases, leaving 6 bases of the junction unmatched. In TCRdb, the 5' RACE reads were re-called with MiXCR into one record per CDR3 protein. This table holds under 300,000 distinct CDR3 sequences, 8% to 9.5% found once. The sequenced material came from blood, either unsorted or a sorted T cell fraction (not recorded which). The rearrangement joins TRBV19 to TRBJ1-1; TRBD1 aligns across 8 bases. This TCR was recovered from a male donor with ankylosing spondylitis or in good health (not recorded which). CDR3 in amino acids: CASSFRGRFTEAFF. The CDR3 DNA is TGTGCCAGTAGTTTCAGGGGGCGATTCACTGAAGCTTTCTTT.